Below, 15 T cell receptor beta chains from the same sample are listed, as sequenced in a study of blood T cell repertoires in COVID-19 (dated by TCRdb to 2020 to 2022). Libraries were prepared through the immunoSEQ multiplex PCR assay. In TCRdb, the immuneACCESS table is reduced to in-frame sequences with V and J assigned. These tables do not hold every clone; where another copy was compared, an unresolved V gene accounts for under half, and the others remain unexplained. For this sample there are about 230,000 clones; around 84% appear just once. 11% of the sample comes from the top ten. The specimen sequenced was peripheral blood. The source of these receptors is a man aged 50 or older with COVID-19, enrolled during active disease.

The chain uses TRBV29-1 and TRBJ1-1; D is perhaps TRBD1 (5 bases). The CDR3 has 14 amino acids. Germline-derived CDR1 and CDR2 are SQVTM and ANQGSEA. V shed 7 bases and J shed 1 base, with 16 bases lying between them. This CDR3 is CSATSTGQNTEAFF. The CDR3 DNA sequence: TGCAGCGCCACCTCTACAGGTCAGAACACTGAAGCTTTCTTT.

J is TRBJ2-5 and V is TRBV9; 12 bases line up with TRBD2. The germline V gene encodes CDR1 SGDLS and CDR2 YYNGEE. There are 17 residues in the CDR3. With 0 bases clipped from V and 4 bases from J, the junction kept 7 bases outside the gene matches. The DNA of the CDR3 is TGTGCCAGCAGCGTAGAAACTAGCGGGGGGCTTAGAGAGACCCAGTACTTC. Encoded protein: CASSVETSGGLRETQYF.

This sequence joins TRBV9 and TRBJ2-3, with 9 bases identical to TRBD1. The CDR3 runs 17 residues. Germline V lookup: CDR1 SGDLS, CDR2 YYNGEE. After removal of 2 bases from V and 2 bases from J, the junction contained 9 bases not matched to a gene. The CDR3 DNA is TGTGCCAGCAGCGTCTACTGGACAGGGGCGATCACAGATACGCAGTATTTT. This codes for CASSVYWTGAITDTQYF.

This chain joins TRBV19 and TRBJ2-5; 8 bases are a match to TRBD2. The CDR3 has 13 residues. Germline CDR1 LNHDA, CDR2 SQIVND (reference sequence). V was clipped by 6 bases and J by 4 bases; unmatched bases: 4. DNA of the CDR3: TGTGCCAGTAGCCTAGCGGGCTCAGAGACCCAGTACTTC. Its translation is CASSLAGSETQYF.

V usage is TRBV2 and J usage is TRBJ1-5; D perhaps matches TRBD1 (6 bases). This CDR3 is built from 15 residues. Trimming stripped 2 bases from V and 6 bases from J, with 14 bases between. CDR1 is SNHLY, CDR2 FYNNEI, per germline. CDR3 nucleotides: TGTGCCAGCAGTGAACTGGGGCAGGGGAGTCAGCCCCAGCATTTT. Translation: CASSELGQGSQPQHF.

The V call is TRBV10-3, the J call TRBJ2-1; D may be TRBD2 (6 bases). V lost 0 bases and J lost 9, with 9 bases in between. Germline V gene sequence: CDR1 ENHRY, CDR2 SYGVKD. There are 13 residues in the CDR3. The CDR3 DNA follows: TGTGCCATCAGTGAGTCAGAAGCGGGTGAGCAGTTCTTC. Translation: CAISESEAGEQFF.

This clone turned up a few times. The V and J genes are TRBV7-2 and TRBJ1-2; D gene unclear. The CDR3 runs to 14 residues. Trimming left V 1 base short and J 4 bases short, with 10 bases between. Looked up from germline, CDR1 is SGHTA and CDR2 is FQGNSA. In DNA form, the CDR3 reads TGTGCCAGCAGCTTAGACCCAGGCCTCTATGGCTACACCTTC. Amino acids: CASSLDPGLYGYTF.

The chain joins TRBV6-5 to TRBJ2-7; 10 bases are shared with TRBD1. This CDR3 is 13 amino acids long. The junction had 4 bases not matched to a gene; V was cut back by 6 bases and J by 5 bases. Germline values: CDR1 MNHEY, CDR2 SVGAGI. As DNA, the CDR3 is TGTGCCAGCAGCCTGACAGGGGGCAACGAGCAGTACTTC. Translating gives CASSLTGGNEQYF.

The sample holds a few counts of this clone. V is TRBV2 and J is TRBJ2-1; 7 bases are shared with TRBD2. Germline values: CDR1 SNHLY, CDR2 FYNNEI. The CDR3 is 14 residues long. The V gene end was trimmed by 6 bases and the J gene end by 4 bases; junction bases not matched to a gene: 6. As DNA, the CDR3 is TGTGCCAGCAGGGATTCTAGCGGATACAATGAGCAGTTCTTC. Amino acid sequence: CASRDSSGYNEQFF.

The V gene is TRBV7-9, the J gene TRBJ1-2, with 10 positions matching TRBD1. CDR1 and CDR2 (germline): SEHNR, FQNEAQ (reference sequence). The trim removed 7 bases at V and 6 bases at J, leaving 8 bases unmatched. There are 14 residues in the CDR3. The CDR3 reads CASTNRQGAHGYTF. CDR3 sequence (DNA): TGTGCCAGCACCAATCGACAGGGGGCTCATGGCTACACCTTC.

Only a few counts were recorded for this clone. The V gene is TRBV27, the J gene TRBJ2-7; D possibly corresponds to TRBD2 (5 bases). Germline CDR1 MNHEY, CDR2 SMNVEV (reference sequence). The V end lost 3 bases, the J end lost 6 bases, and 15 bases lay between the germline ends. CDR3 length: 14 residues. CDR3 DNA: TGTGCCAGCAGTTTTACTGGGGTGCGGGCCGAGCAGTACTTC. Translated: CASSFTGVRAEQYF.

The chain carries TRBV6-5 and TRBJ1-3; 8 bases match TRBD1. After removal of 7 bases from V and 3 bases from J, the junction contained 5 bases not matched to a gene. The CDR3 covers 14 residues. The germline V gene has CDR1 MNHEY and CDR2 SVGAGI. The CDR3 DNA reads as TGTGCCAGCATTCAGGGGGCCTTTGGAAACACCATATATTTT. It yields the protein CASIQGAFGNTIYF.

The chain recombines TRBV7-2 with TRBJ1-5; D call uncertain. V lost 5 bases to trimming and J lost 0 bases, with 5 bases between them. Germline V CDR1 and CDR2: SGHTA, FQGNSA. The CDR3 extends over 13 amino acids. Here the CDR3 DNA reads TGTGCCAGCAGCCAGAATAGCAATCAGCCCCAGCATTTT. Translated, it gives CASSQNSNQPQHF.

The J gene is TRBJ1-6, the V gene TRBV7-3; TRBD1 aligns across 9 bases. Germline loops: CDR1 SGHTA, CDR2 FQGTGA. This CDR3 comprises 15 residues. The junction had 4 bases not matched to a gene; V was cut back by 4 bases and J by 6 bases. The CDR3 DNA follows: TGTGCCAGCAGCTCTCAGGGACAGGGTAATTCACCCCTCCACTTT. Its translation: CASSSQGQGNSPLHF.

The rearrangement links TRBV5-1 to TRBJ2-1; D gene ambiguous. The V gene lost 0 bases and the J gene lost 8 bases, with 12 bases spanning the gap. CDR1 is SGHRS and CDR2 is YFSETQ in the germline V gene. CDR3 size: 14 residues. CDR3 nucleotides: TGCGCCAGCAGCTTGGGACGTCCCCAGGATGAGCAGTTCTTC. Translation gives CASSLGRPQDEQFF.